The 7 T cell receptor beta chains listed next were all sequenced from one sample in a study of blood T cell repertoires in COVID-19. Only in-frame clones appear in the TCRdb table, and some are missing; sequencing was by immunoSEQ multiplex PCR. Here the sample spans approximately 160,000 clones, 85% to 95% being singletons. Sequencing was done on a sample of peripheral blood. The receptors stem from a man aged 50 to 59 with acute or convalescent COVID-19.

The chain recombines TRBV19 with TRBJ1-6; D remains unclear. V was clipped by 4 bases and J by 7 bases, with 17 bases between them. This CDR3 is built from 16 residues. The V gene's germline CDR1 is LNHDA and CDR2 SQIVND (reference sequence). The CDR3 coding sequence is TGTGCCAGTAGTACTACGGGAATGGGGTTGAATTCACCCCTCCACTTT. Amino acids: CASSTTGMGLNSPLHF. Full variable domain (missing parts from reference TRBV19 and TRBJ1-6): DGGITQSPKYLFRKEGQNVTLSCEQNLNHDAMYWYRQDPGQGLRLIYYSQIVNDFQKGDIAEGYSVSREKKESFPLTVTSAQKNPTAFYLCASSTTGMGLNSPLHFGNGTRLTVT.

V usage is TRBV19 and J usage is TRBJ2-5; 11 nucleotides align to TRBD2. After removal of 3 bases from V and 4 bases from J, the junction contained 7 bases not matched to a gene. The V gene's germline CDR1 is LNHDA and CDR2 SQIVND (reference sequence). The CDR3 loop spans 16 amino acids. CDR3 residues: CASSIGVAGGGETQYF. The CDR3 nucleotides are TGTGCCAGTAGTATTGGGGTAGCGGGAGGGGGAGAGACCCAGTACTTC. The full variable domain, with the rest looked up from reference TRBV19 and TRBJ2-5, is DGGITQSPKYLFRKEGQNVTLSCEQNLNHDAMYWYRQDPGQGLRLIYYSQIVNDFQKGDIAEGYSVSREKKESFPLTVTSAQKNPTAFYLCASSIGVAGGGETQYFGPGTRLLVL.

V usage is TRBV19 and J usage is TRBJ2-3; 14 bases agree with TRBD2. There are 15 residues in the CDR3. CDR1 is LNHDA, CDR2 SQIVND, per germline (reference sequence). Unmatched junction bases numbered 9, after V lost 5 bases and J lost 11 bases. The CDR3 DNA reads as TGTGCCAGTAGTCGGACTAGCGGGGGGCTATCTATGCAGTATTTT. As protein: CASSRTSGGLSMQYF.

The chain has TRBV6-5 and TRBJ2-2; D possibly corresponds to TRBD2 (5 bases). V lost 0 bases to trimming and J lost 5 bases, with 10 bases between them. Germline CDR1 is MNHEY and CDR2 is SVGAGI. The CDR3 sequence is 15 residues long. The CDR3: CASSYSHSVTGELFF. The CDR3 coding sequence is TGTGCCAGCAGTTACTCCCATAGCGTGACCGGGGAGCTGTTTTTT.

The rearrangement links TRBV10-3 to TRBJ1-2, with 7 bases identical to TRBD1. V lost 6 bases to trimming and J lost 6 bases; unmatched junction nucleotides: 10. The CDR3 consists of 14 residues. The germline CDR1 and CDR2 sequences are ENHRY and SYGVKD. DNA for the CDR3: TGTGCCATCAGACTTTCGTCAGGGGGTAATGGCTACACCTTC. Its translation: CAIRLSSGGNGYTF.

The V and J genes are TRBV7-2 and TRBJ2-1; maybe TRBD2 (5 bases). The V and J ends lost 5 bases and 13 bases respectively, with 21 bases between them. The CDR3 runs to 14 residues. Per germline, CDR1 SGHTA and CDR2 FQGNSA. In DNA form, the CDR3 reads TGTGCCAGCAGCCAGAATATTCTCGGGGAGTCTCAGTTCTTC. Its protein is CASSQNILGESQFF.

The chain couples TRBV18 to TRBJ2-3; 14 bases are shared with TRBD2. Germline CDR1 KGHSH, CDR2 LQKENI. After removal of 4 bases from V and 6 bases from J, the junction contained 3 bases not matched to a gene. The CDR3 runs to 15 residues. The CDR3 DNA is TGTGCCAGCTCACTCGGACTAGCGGGGGGTGATACGCAGTATTTT. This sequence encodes CASSLGLAGGDTQYF. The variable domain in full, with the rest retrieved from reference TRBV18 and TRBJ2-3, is NAGVMQNPRHLVRRRGQEARLRCSPMKGHSHVYWYRQLPEEGLKFMVYLQKENIIDESGMPKERFSAEFPKEGPSILRIQQVVRGDSAAYFCASSLGLAGGDTQYFGPGTRLTVL.